These T cell receptor beta chains were read from a single sample in a study of CD4 and CD8 cells across lung adenocarcinoma regions. MiXCR, applied by TCRdb to the PCR reads, yields one record per CDR3 protein. The sample lists 7,500 to 8,500 distinct CDR3 sequences, nearly 55% seen once, with 15% to 20% in the top ten. The source material was CD8+ T cells from the center of a lung tumor. The receptors derive from a female donor with lung adenocarcinoma. The CD4 and CD8 labels of this study may be unreliable. Each CDR3 is given without its conserved first and last residue.

cdr3_length | j_call | v_call | cdr3_aa
13 | TRBJ2-4 | TRBV19 | ASDGGSGGRNIQY
12 | TRBJ1-1 | TRBV12-3/TRBV12-4 | ASSFQGVGTEAF
12 | TRBJ2-1 | TRBV24-1 | ATMPRGGGLPQF
11 | TRBJ2-7 | TRBV11-1 | ASSPRDGYEQY
15 | TRBJ2-1 | TRBV5-3 | ARSFSPSGALYNEQF
14 | TRBJ2-5 | TRBV6-4 | ASGPRTGGPQDTQY
12 | TRBJ1-1 | TRBV19 | ASILGQGNTEAF
13 | TRBJ2-5 | TRBV10-3 | AISEEVAKEETQY
13 | TRBJ2-3 | TRBV28 | ASSPRFEDPDTQY
9 | TRBJ1-1 | TRBV6-1 | ASSEGPAGV
9 | TRBJ2-4 | TRBV7-2 | AGLAGNIQY
13 | TRBJ2-5 | TRBV6-1 | ASSEGSGQQETQY
12 | TRBJ2-1 | TRBV24-1 | ATSGSLVIGEQF
13 | TRBJ2-1 | TRBV7-3 | ASSLIQGGGNEQY
12 | - | TRBV5-4 | GSRGQGGTNTQY
12 | TRBJ2-2 | TRBV7-2 | ASRAGAKTGELF
11 | TRBJ2-5 | TRBV12-3/TRBV12-4 | ASSLGGLEIQY
13 | TRBJ2-5 | TRBV7-2 | ASSLGGGRQETQY
14 | TRBJ1-1 | TRBV28 | ASTSGGGGTNTEAF
12 | TRBJ2-2 | TRBV6-4 | ASSASGSTGELF
13 | TRBJ1-1 | TRBV6-1 | ASSEIGQGNTEAF
12 | TRBJ2-5 | TRBV6-1 | ASSVLAGGGTQY
14 | TRBJ2-3 | TRBV7-9 | ASSPGQGSSTDTQY
12 | TRBJ2-5 | TRBV7-2 | AGTGGGGPETQY
9 | - | TRBV7-2 | ASLDQDTQY
12 | - | TRBV7-2 | ASSPGAGGGEQY
13 | TRBJ2-4 | TRBV11-2 | ASGSGRGPKNTQY
14 | TRBJ2-5 | TRBV6-1 | ASGGSGGRGPETQY
12 | TRBJ2-2 | TRBV24-1 | ATAGQRDTGELF
14 | TRBJ1-6 | TRBV27 | ASSLKGALRHSPLH
12 | TRBJ2-4 | TRBV10-3 | AGNQGLAKDTQY
13 | TRBJ2-3 | TRBV6-1 | ASRLPGGSTGKQY
13 | TRBJ2-4 | TRBV6-4 | ARGHGGTVQDTQY
12 | TRBJ1-4 | TRBV7-9 | ASTGGSTNEKLF
9 | TRBJ2-1 | TRBV29-1 | SVQAYNEQF
9 | TRBJ2-4 | TRBV7-2 | GSLAGNIQY
11 | TRBJ2-1 | TRBV7-7 | ASSPATVYEQF
12 | TRBJ2-4 | TRBV6-1 | ASNQGRAQNIQY
13 | TRBJ2-3 | TRBV6-1 | AGKLGGRVQETQY
13 | TRBJ2-3 | TRBV7-6 | AGGLGGDDEDTQY
12 | TRBJ2-3 | TRBV7-2 | ASTFVGSTNTQY
15 | TRBJ2-6 | TRBV6-1 | ASSEREISSGANVQT